Presented here are 2 T cell receptor beta chains from one specimen sequenced in a study of blood T cells in healthy people across ages. The authors ran a second PCR of 7 to 11 cycles using a sample-barcoded 5' primer and a J-beta primer mix. One entry per CDR3 protein results from TCRdb running MiXCR on the 5' RACE reads. Here the sample spans fewer than 750,000 distinct CDR3 sequences, 47% being singletons. The sample was blood. The receptors were sampled from a man at least 80 years old in good health.

In its sample, this clonotype was seen a few times. V usage is TRBV12-3 or TRBV12-4 and J usage is TRBJ1-6, with D perhaps matching TRBD1 (6 bases). V was trimmed by 3 bases and J by 7 bases, leaving 16 bases between them. CDR3 size: 16 residues. CDR3 region: CASSFLAGEYNSPLHF. The CDR3 DNA sequence: TGTGCCAGCAGTTTTCTAGCAGGGGAATACAATTCACCCCTCCACTTT.

The chain is built from TRBV15 and TRBJ2-7; the D is unclear. Trimming took 1 base from V and 4 from J, leaving 5 bases between them. The CDR3 is 12 amino acids. CDR1 is LNHNV and CDR2 is YYDKDF in the germline V gene (reference sequence). The CDR3, as DNA: TGTGCCACCAGCAGAGCCAATTACGAGCAGTACTTC. This encodes CATSRANYEQYF. Drawing the rest from reference TRBV15 and TRBJ2-7, the complete variable domain is DAMVIQNPRYQVTQFGKPVTLSCSQTLNHNVMYWYQQKSSQAPKLLFHYYDKDFNNEADTPDNFQSRRPNTSFCFLDIRSPGLGDTAMYLCATSRANYEQYFGPGTRLTVT.